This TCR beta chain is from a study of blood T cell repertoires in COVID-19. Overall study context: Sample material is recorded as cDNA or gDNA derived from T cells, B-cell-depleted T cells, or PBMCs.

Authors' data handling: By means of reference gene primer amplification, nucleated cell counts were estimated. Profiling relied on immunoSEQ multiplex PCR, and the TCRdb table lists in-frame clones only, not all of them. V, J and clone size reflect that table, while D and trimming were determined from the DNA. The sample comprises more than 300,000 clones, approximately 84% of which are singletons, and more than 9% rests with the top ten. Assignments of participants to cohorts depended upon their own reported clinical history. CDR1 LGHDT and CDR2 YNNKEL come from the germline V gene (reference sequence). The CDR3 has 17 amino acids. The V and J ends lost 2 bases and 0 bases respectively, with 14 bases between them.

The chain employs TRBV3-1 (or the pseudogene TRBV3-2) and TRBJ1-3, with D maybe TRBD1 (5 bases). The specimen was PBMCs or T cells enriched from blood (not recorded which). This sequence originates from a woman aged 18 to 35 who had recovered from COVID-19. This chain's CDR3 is CASSQYQQASSGNTIYF. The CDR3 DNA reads TGTGCCAGCAGCCAATACCAACAGGCCTCCTCTGGAAACACCATATATTTT.